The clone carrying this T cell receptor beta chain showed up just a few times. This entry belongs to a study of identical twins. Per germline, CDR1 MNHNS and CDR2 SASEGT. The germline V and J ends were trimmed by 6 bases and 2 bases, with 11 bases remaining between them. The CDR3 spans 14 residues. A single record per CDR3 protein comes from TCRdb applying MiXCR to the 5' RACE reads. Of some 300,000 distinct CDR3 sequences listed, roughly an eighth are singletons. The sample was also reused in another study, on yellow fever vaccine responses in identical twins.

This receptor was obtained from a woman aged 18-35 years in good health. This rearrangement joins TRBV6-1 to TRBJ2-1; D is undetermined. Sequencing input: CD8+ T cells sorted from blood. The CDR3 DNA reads TGTGCCAGCAGGCCCCGGGTTACCTACAATGAGCAGTTCTTC. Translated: CASRPRVTYNEQFF.